This TCR beta chain is drawn from a study of cytomegalovirus exposure and HLA in healthy donors. The PCR was carried out with 60 Vbeta primers and 13 Jbeta primers. Original analysis: The count from a later analysis was roughly 80 million unique TCR beta chains, some 11 million of them shared. Some clones are missing from TCRdb's copy, which holds only in-frame ones; the method was immunoSEQ multiplex PCR. That table supplies the V and J calls and clone size; D and trimming were determined from the DNA. The sample consists of approximately 160,000 clones, 68% of them appearing once. On this clone: As yet, its antigen is unknown.

General observations from the study: In vitro confirmation showed three CMV-associated chains to be CMV antigen specific. The authors reported that TCR beta sequences could predict HLA-A and HLA-B alleles. These predictions were accurate for most subjects in the first cohort. HLA allele associations emerged for roughly 16,000 TCR beta sequences in a later analysis, at 0.05 false discovery rate.

Sequenced: PBMCs. This clonotype originated in a woman in her thirties or forties in good health and CMV-seropositive.

The CDR3 bases are TGTGCCAGCAGTGATGGAGAGTACACTGAAGCTTTCTTT. Its protein product is CASSDGEYTEAFF. The chain combines TRBV2 with TRBJ1-1, with D unresolved. CDR1 and CDR2 from the germline V gene are SNHLY and FYNNEI. Trimming left V 3 bases short and J 3 bases short, with 8 bases between. CDR3 length: 13 residues.